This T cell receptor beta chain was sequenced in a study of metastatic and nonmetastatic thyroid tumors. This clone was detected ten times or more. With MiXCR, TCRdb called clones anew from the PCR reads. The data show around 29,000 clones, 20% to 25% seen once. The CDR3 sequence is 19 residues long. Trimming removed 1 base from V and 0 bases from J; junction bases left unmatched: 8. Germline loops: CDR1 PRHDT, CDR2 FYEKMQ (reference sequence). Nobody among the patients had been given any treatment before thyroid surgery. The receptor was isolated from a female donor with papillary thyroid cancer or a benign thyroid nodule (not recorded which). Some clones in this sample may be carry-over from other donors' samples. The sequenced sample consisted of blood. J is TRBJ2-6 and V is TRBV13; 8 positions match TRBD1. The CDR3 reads CASSLVRGRKLSGANVLTF. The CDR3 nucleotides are TGTGCCAGCAGCTTAGTCAGGGGGCGAAAACTCTCTGGGGCCAACGTCCTGACTTTC.